The rows below give T cell receptor beta chains drawn from one sample of a study of T cells after yellow fever vaccination. TCRdb used MiXCR to reprocess the 5' RACE reads, holding one entry per CDR3 protein. Found here are 500,000 to 650,000 distinct CDR3 sequences, over 9% of them singletons; the top ten hold approximately 15%. The source was PBMCs, collected on the day of the yellow fever booster vaccination. These receptors were collected from a man aged 30 to 39 who received the YFV17D yellow fever vaccine. CDR3s include the opening cysteine and the closing phenylalanine or tryptophan. The D gene is left open where the match is weak. Clone size appears in some rows only: once, few, many, or a class for an expanded clone.

>few|-|TRBV6-5|14|TRBJ2-1
CASSYRTKESEQFF
TGTGCCAGCAGTTACCGGACCAAGGAGAGTGAGCAGTTCTTC
>-|TRBD2|TRBV7-2|17|TRBJ2-3
CASSQPFLGTSGDTQYF
TGTGCCAGCAGCCAACCCTTTTTGGGGACTAGCGGCGATACGCAGTATTTT
>-|-|TRBV30|14|TRBJ2-5
CAWGQPPGGETQYF
TGTGCCTGGGGACAGCCTCCTGGGGGAGAGACCCAGTACTTC
>-|-|TRBV7-9|15|TRBJ2-1
CASARSGSSYNEQFF
TGTGCCAGCGCCCGTAGCGGATCCTCCTACAATGAGCAGTTCTTC
>-|-|TRBV12-3/TRBV12-4|15|TRBJ2-3
CASSLGGAHTDTQYF
TGTGCCAGCAGTTTAGGAGGAGCCCACACAGATACGCAGTATTTT
>-|-|TRBV24-1|15|TRBJ1-5
CATSAQGGSNQPQHF
TGTGCCACCAGTGCCCAGGGTGGCAGCAATCAGCCCCAGCATTTT
>few|TRBD2|TRBV5-6|14|TRBJ2-5
CASSLAREVMAQYF
TGTGCCAGCAGCTTGGCCCGGGAGGTGATGGCCCAGTACTTC
>-|TRBD2|TRBV7-2|14|TRBJ2-5
CASSSSGHEETQYF
TGTGCCAGCAGCTCTAGCGGGCATGAAGAGACCCAGTACTTC
>-|-|TRBV6-1|16|TRBJ1-3
CASRPRQASSGNTIYF
TGTGCCAGCAGACCTAGACAGGCGAGCTCTGGAAACACCATATATTTT
>-|TRBD1|TRBV5-1|17|TRBJ2-1
CASSPRRQGRSYNEQFF
TGCGCCAGCAGCCCTAGACGACAGGGAAGGTCCTACAATGAGCAGTTCTTC
>few|TRBD2|TRBV7-3|18|TRBJ2-3
CASSLNTGLAGDPDTQYF
TGTGCCAGCAGCTTAAACACCGGACTAGCGGGAGATCCTGATACGCAGTATTTT
>-|-|TRBV20-1|13|TRBJ2-7
CSAKRTPSYEQYF
TGCAGTGCTAAGAGGACCCCTTCCTACGAGCAGTACTTC
>few|-|TRBV9|17|TRBJ2-5
CASSVAGRAGPQETQYF
TGTGCCAGCAGCGTAGCTGGTCGTGCGGGGCCCCAAGAGACCCAGTACTTC
>many|TRBD2|TRBV20-1|17|TRBJ2-1
CSAQLAGVFSTGNEQFF
TGCAGTGCCCAACTAGCGGGAGTATTTTCAACGGGCAATGAGCAGTTCTTC
>few|-|TRBV18|15|TRBJ1-5
CASSSGGNSNQPQHF
TGTGCCAGCTCATCAGGAGGGAATAGCAATCAGCCCCAGCATTTT
>-|TRBD2|TRBV6-2/TRBV6-3|14|TRBJ2-2
CAGRLAGITGELFF
TGTGCAGGGAGACTAGCGGGTATCACCGGGGAGCTGTTTTTT
>-|-|TRBV29-1|10|TRBJ2-7
CSVGGREQYF
TGCAGCGTGGGGGGGCGCGAGCAGTACTTC
>few|-|TRBV4-3|16|TRBJ2-1
CASSQDGVSGGDGQFF
TGCGCCAGCAGCCAAGACGGCGTATCCGGCGGGGACGGGCAGTTCTTC
>few|-|TRBV18|16|TRBJ1-2
CASSPTLFRGADGYTF
TGTGCCAGCTCACCTACCCTATTTCGAGGGGCGGATGGCTACACCTTC
>-|TRBD2|TRBV3-1|15|TRBJ2-1
CASSQESSGSTEQFF
TGTGCCAGCAGCCAAGAATCTAGCGGGAGTACTGAGCAGTTCTTC